The sequence of this TCR beta chain was determined in a study of monozygotic twins with inflammatory bowel disease. Study-level findings and limits: Healthy co-twins, by inverse Simpson, had higher TCRbeta diversity than their siblings with IBD.

Per germline, CDR1 LNHDA and CDR2 SQIVND (reference sequence). The CDR3 is 18 residues long. A word on this clonotype: The target antigen is unknown.

Making cDNA involved eight separate reactions per sample. Added by template switching were UMIs that each held a 6-nucleotide sample barcode. TCRalpha and TCRbeta cDNA was put through two nested PCRs of around 15 and 9 cycles. TCRdb derives one entry per CDR3 protein from the 5' RACE reads, leaving out DNA. The listing records some 170,000 distinct CDR3 sequences. Sequenced: blood. The receptor's source is a human donor with ulcerative colitis or Crohn's disease, or a healthy co-twin of an affected twin (not recorded which). The V and J genes are TRBV19 and TRBJ1-5; TCRdb returns TRBD1, unconfirmable since there is no DNA. The CDR3 protein is CASSIFPVGVGASQPQHF.